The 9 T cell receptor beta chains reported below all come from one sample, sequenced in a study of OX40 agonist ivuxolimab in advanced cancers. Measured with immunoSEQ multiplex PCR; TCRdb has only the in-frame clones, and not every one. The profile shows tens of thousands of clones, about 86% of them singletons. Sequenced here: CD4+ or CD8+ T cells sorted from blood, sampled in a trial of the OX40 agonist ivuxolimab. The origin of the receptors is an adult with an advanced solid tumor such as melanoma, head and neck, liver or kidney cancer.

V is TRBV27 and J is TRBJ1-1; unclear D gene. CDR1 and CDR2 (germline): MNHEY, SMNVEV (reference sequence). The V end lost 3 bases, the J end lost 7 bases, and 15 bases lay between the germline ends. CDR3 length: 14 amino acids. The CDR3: CASSFGRELYEAFF. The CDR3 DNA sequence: TGTGCCAGCAGTTTTGGGAGGGAACTCTATGAAGCTTTCTTT.

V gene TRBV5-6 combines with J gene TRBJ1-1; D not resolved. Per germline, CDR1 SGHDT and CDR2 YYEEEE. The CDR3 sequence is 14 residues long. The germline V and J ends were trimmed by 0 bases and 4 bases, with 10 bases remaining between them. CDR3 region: CASSLVLGGTEAFF. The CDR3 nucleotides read TGTGCCAGCAGCTTGGTTCTGGGCGGCACTGAAGCTTTCTTT.

The CDR3 nucleotides are TGTGCCAGCAGCTTAGTACAGGGTTGGTCAGATACGCAGTATTTT. This gives the protein CASSLVQGWSDTQYF. V and J are TRBV7-9 and TRBJ2-3, with a weak D call TRBD1 (6 bases). Germline V gives CDR1 SEHNR, CDR2 FQNEAQ (reference sequence). V lost 1 base, J lost 4 bases, and 12 bases lay in between. This CDR3 contains 15 residues.

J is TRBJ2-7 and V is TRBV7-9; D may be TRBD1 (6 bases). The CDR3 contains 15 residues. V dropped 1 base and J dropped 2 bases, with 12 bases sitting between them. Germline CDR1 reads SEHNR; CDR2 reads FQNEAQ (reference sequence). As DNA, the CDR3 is TGTGCCAGCAGCTTAGTGGCAGGGGTGGCCTACGAGCAGTACTTC. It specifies CASSLVAGVAYEQYF.

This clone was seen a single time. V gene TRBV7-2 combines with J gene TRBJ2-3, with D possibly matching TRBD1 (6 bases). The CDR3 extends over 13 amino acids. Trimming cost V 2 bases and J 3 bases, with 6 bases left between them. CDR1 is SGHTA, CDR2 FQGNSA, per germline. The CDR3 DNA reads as TGTGCCAGCAGCTTACAGGGGACAGATACGCAGTATTTT. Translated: CASSLQGTDTQYF.

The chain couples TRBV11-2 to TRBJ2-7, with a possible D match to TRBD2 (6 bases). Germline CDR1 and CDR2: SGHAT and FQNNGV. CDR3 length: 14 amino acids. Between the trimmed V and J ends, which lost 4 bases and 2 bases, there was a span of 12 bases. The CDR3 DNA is TGTGCCAGCAGCTGGAGGGGCAGTACCTACGAGCAGTACTTC. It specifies CASSWRGSTYEQYF.

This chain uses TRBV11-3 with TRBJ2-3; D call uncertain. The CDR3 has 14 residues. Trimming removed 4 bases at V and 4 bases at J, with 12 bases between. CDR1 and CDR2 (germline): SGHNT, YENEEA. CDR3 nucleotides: TGTGCCAGCAGCTCCCACCCACTTTCAGATACGCAGTATTTT. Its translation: CASSSHPLSDTQYF. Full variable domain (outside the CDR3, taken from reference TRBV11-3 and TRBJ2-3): EAGVVQSPRYKIIEKKQPVAFWCNPISGHNTLYWYLQNLGQGPELLIRYENEEAVDDSQLPKDRFSAERLKGVDSTLKIQPAELGDSAVYLCASSSHPLSDTQYFGPGTRLTVL.

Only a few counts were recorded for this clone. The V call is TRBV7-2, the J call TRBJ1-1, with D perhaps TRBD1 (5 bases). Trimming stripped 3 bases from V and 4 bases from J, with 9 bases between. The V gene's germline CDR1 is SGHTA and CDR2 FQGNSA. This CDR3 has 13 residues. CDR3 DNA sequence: TGTGCCAGCAGCTTGTTCGGGGGCACTGAAGCTTTCTTT. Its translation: CASSLFGGTEAFF.

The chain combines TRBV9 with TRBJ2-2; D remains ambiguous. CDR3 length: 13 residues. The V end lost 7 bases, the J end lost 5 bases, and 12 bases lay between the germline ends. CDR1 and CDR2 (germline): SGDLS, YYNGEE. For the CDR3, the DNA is TGTGCCAGCTCGCCGGTCCTAACCGGGGAGCTGTTTTTT. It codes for CASSPVLTGELFF.